Following are 3 T cell receptor beta chains from one sample sequenced in a study of blood T cell repertoires in COVID-19. TCRdb's copy holds only in-frame clones and misses some; the assay was immunoSEQ multiplex PCR. This sample has fewer than 40,000 clones, with 80% found just once. Input material: peripheral blood. The receptors shown here come from a man older than 75 with active or convalescent COVID-19.

The chain links TRBV12-5 to TRBJ2-2; TRBD1 matches 8 bases. This CDR3 has 15 amino acids. The J segment lost 6 bases and the V segment lost 2 bases, leaving 5 bases of the junction unmatched. In germline, CDR1 is LGHNT, CDR2 FRNRAP. The CDR3 DNA reads TGTGCTAGTGGTTTGCCGGACAGGGTAGCCGGGGAGCTGTTTTTT. Its translation is CASGLPDRVAGELFF.

A single count supports this clone. V and J are TRBV5-1 and TRBJ2-2, with TRBD2 identical over 10 bases. J lost 5 bases, V lost 4 bases, and 11 bases had no gene match. The CDR3 loop spans 17 amino acids. CDR1 SGHRS and CDR2 YFSETQ come from the germline V gene. The CDR3 nucleotides read TGCGCCAGCAGCCCGGTGCCTAGCGGGAGCGGAACCGGGGAGCTGTTTTTT. Translation: CASSPVPSGSGTGELFF.

This chain joins TRBV29-1 and TRBJ1-3, with TRBD1 identical over 7 bases. V lost 7 bases and J lost 0; bases outside the gene matches: 12. From germline, CDR1 is SQVTM and CDR2 ANQGSEA. The CDR3 sequence is 16 residues long. The CDR3 reads CSADARTGASGNTIYF. The CDR3 DNA reads TGCAGCGCAGACGCCCGGACAGGAGCCTCTGGAAACACCATATATTTT.